Shown below are 20 T cell receptor beta chains from a single sample sequenced in a study of T-cell memory formation after mild COVID-19 (dated by TCRdb to the early 2020s). Library method: 5' RACE. Sequencer: Illumina NovaSeq 6000. TCRdb redid the processing of the public reads, applying fastp at Q25 and MiXCR, and retained in-frame beta chains. Merged by CDR3 protein, the rows form single entries marked with the most common genes and DNA. Within this sample are 450,000 or so distinct CDR3 sequences, with around a quarter of them counted one time only. The ten largest account for around an eighth of the sample. Material: PBMCs or a T cell subset sorted from them (not recorded which). All receptors come from an adult woman who had mild COVID-19 (a few samples of this study predate the infection). The sample titles of this study are shuffled in the database, so cell type and time point are left out; the donor was told from shared clones.

The rearrangement uses TRBV5-1 and TRBJ2-2, with 8 bases that match TRBD2. The J segment lost 2 bases and the V segment lost 1 base, leaving 7 bases of the junction unmatched. The CDR3 runs 17 residues. Germline CDR1 reads SGHRS; CDR2 reads YFSETQ. The CDR3 DNA reads as TGCGCCAGCAGCTTGTCCCAGCGGGAGAGAAACACCGGGGAGCTGTTTTTT. This encodes CASSLSQRERNTGELFF. The full variable domain, completed using reference TRBV5-1 and TRBJ2-2, is KAGVTQTPRYLIKTRGQQVTLSCSPISGHRSVSWYQQTPGQGLQFLFEYFSETQRNKGNFPGRFSGRQFSNSRSEMNVSTLELGDSALYLCASSLSQRERNTGELFFGEGSRLTVL.

A few counts support this clonotype. V and J are TRBV19 and TRBJ1-1; D unresolved. Germline assignment: CDR1 LNHDA and CDR2 SQIVND (reference sequence). The CDR3 consists of 13 residues. V was cut by 3 bases and J by 1 base, with 6 bases left in between. CDR3 nucleotide sequence: TGTGCCAGTAGTATCCAAGGGAACACTGAAGCTTTCTTT. This codes for CASSIQGNTEAFF.

This clonotype was seen more than once but under ten times. J is TRBJ1-2 and V is TRBV5-5, with D perhaps matching TRBD1 (5 bases). The CDR3 spans 16 residues. Per germline, CDR1 SGHKS and CDR2 YYEKEE (reference sequence). V was pared by 2 bases and J by 1 base, with 15 bases between. The CDR3 loop is CASSFPQGGFNYGYTF. The CDR3 region has the DNA TGTGCCAGCAGCTTTCCCCAGGGAGGATTTAACTATGGCTACACCTTC.

This clonotype has more than one count but fewer than ten. J is TRBJ2-7 and V is TRBV2, with 8 bases fitting TRBD2. Germline V gene sequence: CDR1 SNHLY, CDR2 FYNNEI. This CDR3 has 15 residues. V lost 4 bases, J lost 2 bases, and 7 bases stayed unmatched. DNA of the CDR3: TGTGCCAGCAGTGTGAGGCGGGGGGAAACCTACGAGCAGTACTTC. Amino acid sequence: CASSVRRGETYEQYF.

In this sample, this clonotype turned up a few times. The chain joins TRBV29-1 to TRBJ1-5; D is perhaps TRBD1 (6 bases). The CDR3 runs to 15 residues. V was clipped by 4 bases and J by 2 bases, with 15 bases between them. Looked up from germline, CDR1 is SQVTM and CDR2 is ANQGSEA. The CDR3 DNA reads TGCAGCGTTGCGACAGGTACCCGAGGCAATCAGCCCCAGCATTTT. Protein: CSVATGTRGNQPQHF.

The rearrangement joins TRBV7-9 to TRBJ1-2; maybe TRBD1 (5 bases). The length of the CDR3 is 13 residues. V lost 1 base and J 6 bases, leaving 9 bases between the germline ends. CDR1 and CDR2 from the germline V gene are SEHNR and FQNEAQ (reference sequence). CDR3: CASSLGSGNGYTF. CDR3 sequence (DNA): TGTGCCAGCAGCTTAGGGTCAGGGAATGGCTACACCTTC.

This chain connects TRBV6-5 to TRBJ2-4; D is unclear. Germline CDR1 MNHEY, CDR2 SVGAGI. V was trimmed by 4 bases and J by 2 bases, leaving 15 bases between them. The CDR3 consists of 16 residues. CDR3 loop: CASSSTLLDSKNIQYF. The CDR3 coding sequence is TGTGCCAGCAGTTCAACCTTGTTGGATTCCAAAAACATTCAGTACTTC.

The chain uses TRBV18 and TRBJ2-4; the match to TRBD1 covers 7 bases. CDR1 and CDR2 (germline): KGHSH, LQKENI. The CDR3 extends over 14 amino acids. With V trimmed by 3 bases and J by 8 bases, 7 bases remained unmatched. CDR3 in amino acids: CASSPADRSDIQYF. DNA of the CDR3: TGTGCCAGCTCACCGGCGGACAGGAGTGACATTCAGTACTTC. The full variable domain, in which reference TRBV18 and TRBJ2-4 provide the parts outside the CDR3, is NAGVMQNPRHLVRRRGQEARLRCSPMKGHSHVYWYRQLPEEGLKFMVYLQKENIIDESGMPKERFSAEFPKEGPSILRIQQVVRGDSAAYFCASSPADRSDIQYFGAGTRLSVL.

This clonotype appeared a few times. The gene calls are TRBV7-9 and TRBJ2-3; unclear D gene. Trimming stripped 5 bases from V and 0 bases from J, with 12 bases between. The CDR3 contains 15 residues. CDR1 and CDR2 from the germline V gene are SEHNR and FQNEAQ (reference sequence). The CDR3 is CASSRDRLSTDTQYF. For the CDR3, the DNA is TGTGCCAGCAGCCGTGACCGACTGAGCACAGATACGCAGTATTTT.

V and J are TRBV24-1 and TRBJ2-1; TRBD1 matches 8 bases. V lost 3 bases, J lost 4 bases, and 7 bases stayed unmatched. CDR1 is KGHDR, CDR2 SFDVKD, per germline. The CDR3 loop spans 16 amino acids. The DNA for the CDR3 is TGTGCCACCAGTGATAAGGACAGGGTGAATTACAATGAGCAGTTCTTC. Amino acid sequence: CATSDKDRVNYNEQFF.

The V call is TRBV2, the J call TRBJ2-7, with 7 bases fitting TRBD1. CDR1 is SNHLY and CDR2 is FYNNEI in the germline V gene. CDR3 length: 16 residues. V was pared by 5 bases and J by 1 base, with 11 bases of the junction left unmatched. The CDR3 protein is CASSNPQGQISYEQYF. As DNA, the CDR3 is TGTGCCAGCAGTAACCCACAGGGACAGATATCCTACGAGCAGTACTTC.

The chain is built from TRBV5-6 and TRBJ2-7; 9 nucleotides agree with TRBD1. The CDR3 loop spans 15 amino acids. The V gene's germline CDR1 is SGHDT and CDR2 YYEEEE. The ends lost 4 bases at V and 0 bases at J; junction bases unmatched: 5. The CDR3 nucleotides read TGTGCCAGCAGCCGACAGGGGGGTATCTCCTACGAGCAGTACTTC. Residues: CASSRQGGISYEQYF.

The rearrangement links TRBV5-1 to TRBJ2-1; 8 nucleotides align to TRBD2. Germline CDR1 is SGHRS and CDR2 is YFSETQ. The CDR3 length is 13 residues. Trimming removed 0 bases from V and 15 bases from J; junction bases left unmatched: 8. CDR3 sequence: CASSLELAGIRFF. The CDR3 DNA reads as TGCGCCAGCAGCTTGGAGCTAGCGGGTATAAGGTTCTTC.

The chain recombines TRBV6-5 with TRBJ2-6; D is undetermined. Germline assignment: CDR1 MNHEY and CDR2 SVGAGI. This CDR3 contains 14 residues. V lost 2 bases and J 3 bases, leaving 5 bases between the germline ends. The CDR3 nucleotides are TGTGCCAGCAGTTACCGCGGTGGGGCCAACGTCCTGACTTTC. It specifies CASSYRGGANVLTF.

V and J are TRBV19 and TRBJ1-5; the D is unclear. Germline-derived CDR1 and CDR2 are LNHDA and SQIVND (reference sequence). This CDR3 spans 15 amino acids. Trimming removed 3 bases from V and 4 bases from J, with 13 bases in between. CDR3 nucleotide sequence: TGTGCCAGTAGTATCGTAGGATCTAAGAATCAGCCCCAGCATTTT. Protein sequence: CASSIVGSKNQPQHF.

CDR3 nucleotides: TGCAGTGCTAGAGGTCCAGGGGACCCCTACGAGCAGTACTTC. Translated, it gives CSARGPGDPYEQYF. J is TRBJ2-7 and V is TRBV20-1; D might be TRBD1 (6 bases). This CDR3 contains 14 residues. Per germline, CDR1 DFQATT and CDR2 SNEGSKA (reference sequence). The ends were cut back, 1 base at V and 2 bases at J, with 12 bases in the middle.

This clonotype has at least ten counts. V gene TRBV5-1 combines with J gene TRBJ2-4, with 7 bases matching TRBD1. CDR1 is SGHRS, CDR2 YFSETQ, per germline. The CDR3 covers 14 residues. Trimming took 1 base from V and 3 from J; bases not matched to a gene: 1. The CDR3 spells CASSLTGDKNIQYF. The CDR3 DNA is TGCGCCAGCAGCTTGACAGGGGACAAAAACATTCAGTACTTC.

This chain connects TRBV12-3 or TRBV12-4 to TRBJ1-2, with 7 bases aligning to TRBD1. CDR3 length: 13 amino acids. The ends lost 2 bases at V and 8 bases at J; junction bases unmatched: 5. The CDR3 bases are TGTGCCAGCAGTTTAAGGCAGGGGGGCGGCTACACCTTC. It codes for CASSLRQGGGYTF.

V gene TRBV5-1 combines with J gene TRBJ1-1, with D uncertain. This CDR3 contains 11 residues. The ends were cut back, 3 bases at V and 9 bases at J, with 9 bases in the middle. Germline V lookup: CDR1 SGHRS, CDR2 YFSETQ. CDR3 sequence (DNA): TGCGCCAGCAGCTCAGTGGAACAAGCTTTCTTT. Translated: CASSSVEQAFF.

This clonotype appeared a few times. The genes are TRBV12-3 or TRBV12-4 and TRBJ1-5, with D tentatively TRBD1 (5 bases). With 6 bases removed from V and 1 base from J, the gap between germline ends came to 10 bases. There are 14 residues in the CDR3. CDR3 DNA sequence: TGTGCCAGCAGGCGGGGGGGGAGCAATCAGCCCCAGCATTTT. Protein: CASRRGGSNQPQHF.